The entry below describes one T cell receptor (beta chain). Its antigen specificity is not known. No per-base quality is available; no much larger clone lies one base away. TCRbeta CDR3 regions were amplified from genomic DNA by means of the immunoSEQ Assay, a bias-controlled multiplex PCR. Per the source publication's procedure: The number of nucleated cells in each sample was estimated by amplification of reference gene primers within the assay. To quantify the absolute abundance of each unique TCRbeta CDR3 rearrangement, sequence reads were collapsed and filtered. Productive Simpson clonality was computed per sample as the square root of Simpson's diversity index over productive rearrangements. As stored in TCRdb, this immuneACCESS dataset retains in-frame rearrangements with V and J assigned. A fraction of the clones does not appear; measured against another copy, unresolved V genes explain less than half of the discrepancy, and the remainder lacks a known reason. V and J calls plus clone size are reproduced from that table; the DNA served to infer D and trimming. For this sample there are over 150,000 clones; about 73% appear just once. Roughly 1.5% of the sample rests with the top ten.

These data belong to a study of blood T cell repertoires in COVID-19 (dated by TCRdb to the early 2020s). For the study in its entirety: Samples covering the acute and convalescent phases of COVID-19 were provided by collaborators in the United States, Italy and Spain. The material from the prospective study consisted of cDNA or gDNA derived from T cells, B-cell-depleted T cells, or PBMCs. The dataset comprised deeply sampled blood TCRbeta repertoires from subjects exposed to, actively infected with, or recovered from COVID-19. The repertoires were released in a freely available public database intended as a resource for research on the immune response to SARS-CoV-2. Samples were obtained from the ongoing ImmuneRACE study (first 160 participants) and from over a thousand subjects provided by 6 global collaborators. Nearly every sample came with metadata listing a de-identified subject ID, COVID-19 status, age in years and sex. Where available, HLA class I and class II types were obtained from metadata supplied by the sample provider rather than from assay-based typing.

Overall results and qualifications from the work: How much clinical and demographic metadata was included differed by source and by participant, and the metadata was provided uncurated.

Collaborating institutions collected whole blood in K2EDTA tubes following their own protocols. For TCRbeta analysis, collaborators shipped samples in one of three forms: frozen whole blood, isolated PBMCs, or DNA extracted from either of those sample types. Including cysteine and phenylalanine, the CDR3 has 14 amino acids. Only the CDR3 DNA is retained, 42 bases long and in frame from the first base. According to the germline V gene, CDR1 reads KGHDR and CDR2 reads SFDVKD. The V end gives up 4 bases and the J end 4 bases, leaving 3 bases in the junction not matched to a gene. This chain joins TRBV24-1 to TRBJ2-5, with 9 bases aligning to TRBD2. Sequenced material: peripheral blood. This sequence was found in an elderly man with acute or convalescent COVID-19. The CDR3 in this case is CATSESGGRETQYF. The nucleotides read TGTGCCACCAGTGAAAGCGGGGGGCGAGAGACCCAGTACTTC.